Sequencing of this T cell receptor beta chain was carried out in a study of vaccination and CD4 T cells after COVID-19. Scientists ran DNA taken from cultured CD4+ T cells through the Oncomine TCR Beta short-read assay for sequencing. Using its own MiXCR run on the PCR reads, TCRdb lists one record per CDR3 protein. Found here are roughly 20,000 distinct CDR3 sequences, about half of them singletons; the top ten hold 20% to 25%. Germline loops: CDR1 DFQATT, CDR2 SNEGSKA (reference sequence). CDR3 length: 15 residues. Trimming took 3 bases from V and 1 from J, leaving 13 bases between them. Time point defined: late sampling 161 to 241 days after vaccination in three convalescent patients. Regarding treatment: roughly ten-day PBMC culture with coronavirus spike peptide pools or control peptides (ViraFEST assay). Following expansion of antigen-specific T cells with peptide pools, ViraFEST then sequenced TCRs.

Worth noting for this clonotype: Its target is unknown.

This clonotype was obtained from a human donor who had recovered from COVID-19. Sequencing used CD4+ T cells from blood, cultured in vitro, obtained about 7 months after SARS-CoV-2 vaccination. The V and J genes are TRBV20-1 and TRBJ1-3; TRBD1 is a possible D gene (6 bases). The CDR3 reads CSARGRQGSGNTIYF. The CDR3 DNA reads TGCAGTGCTAGGGGTCGGCAGGGGTCTGGAAACACCATATATTTT.